A single T cell receptor (beta chain) is shown here with its context. What it binds is unknown. The entry originates in a study of cytomegalovirus exposure and HLA in healthy donors. Whole-study context: The Caucasian-associated ancestry cluster contained 81% of the approximately 430 genotyped donors. Study results and limitations: Analysis performed later found under 20,000 TCR beta sequences associated with HLA alleles at 0.05 false discovery rate. The dataset shows that most TCR sequences were rare, while some public TCRs occurred in many donors. TCR association rates varied by HLA locus in a later analysis, with DRB1 highest and HLA-C lowest.

Primers: 60 Vbeta forward and 13 Jbeta reverse. Libraries were prepared by immunoSEQ multiplex PCR; TCRdb keeps only in-frame clonotypes and omits some of them. The data hold 91,000 or so clones, with more than 75% observed a single time. The CDR3 has 13 amino acids. The J segment lost 12 bases and the V segment lost 5 bases, leaving 10 bases of the junction unmatched. The V gene's germline CDR1 is SEHNR and CDR2 FQNEAQ (reference sequence). This receptor was identified in a man under 40 in good health and CMV-seropositive. Material for sequencing was PBMCs. This sequence joins TRBV7-9 and TRBJ1-1; 9 bases are shared with TRBD1. CDR3 DNA sequence: TGTGCCAGCAGCCCTCCGCGGGACAGGGCAACTTTCTTT. Translated: CASSPPRDRATFF.